These T cell receptor beta chains were read from a single sample in a study of blood T cell repertoires in COVID-19. Profiled with immunoSEQ multiplex PCR; TCRdb holds only in-frame clones, not every one. The profile shows about 230,000 clones, about 91% of them singletons. The sample was PBMCs or T cells enriched from blood (not recorded which). The receptors come from a woman aged 40 to 49 with acute COVID-19. The conserved cysteine and the conserved F or W are not part of the CDR3 here. Each record gives: V gene, J gene, CDR3 protein.

>TRBV30|TRBJ2-7
AWSVRRGGNEQY
>TRBV9|TRBJ2-2
ASSVEDRVNTGELF
>TRBV5-4|TRBJ2-5
ASSELAGGIETQY
>TRBV3-1/TRBV3-2|TRBJ1-3
ASSQRSYGNTIY
>TRBV7-2|TRBJ2-7
ASSLAQGRYEQY
>TRBV12-3/TRBV12-4|TRBJ1-2
ASSSVRRDGYT
>TRBV9|TRBJ1-3
ASSVGTGGLSTIY
>TRBV7-2|TRBJ1-1
ASSLGGQGANTEAF
>TRBV7-2|TRBJ2-1
ASSLDGLAGVEQF
>TRBV15|TRBJ2-3
ATSVALEPGTDTQY
>TRBV11-2|TRBJ1-2
ASSFDRPGGYT
>TRBV19|TRBJ1-2
ASSKTREGGYT
>TRBV9|TRBJ1-2
ASSVAAQGYGYT
>TRBV5-1|TRBJ1-2
ASSEGGQGAFYGYT
>TRBV9|TRBJ2-2
ASSAQGGRQNTGELF
>TRBV19|TRBJ2-1
ASGLASYNEQF
>TRBV6-2/TRBV6-3|TRBJ2-1
ASSYSRGAEGKFSYNEQF
>TRBV11-3|TRBJ2-1
ASTPVGDRVASEQF
>TRBV7-8|TRBJ2-7
ASSPLPGTTRYEQY
>TRBV6-2/TRBV6-3|TRBJ2-7
ASSNTGQGAYEQY
>TRBV27|TRBJ1-5
ASSSQDPGTGDQPQH
>TRBV12-3/TRBV12-4|TRBJ2-7
ASSRQGAYEQY
>TRBV19|TRBJ1-5
ASNPTGSLGNQPQH
>TRBV4-1|TRBJ2-5
ASRRLAGVGETQY
>TRBV30|TRBJ1-5
AAQKGFGASNQPQH
>TRBV4-3|TRBJ1-1
ASSLSPIDTAF
>TRBV5-4|TRBJ1-5
ASSSQGSNQPQH
>TRBV24-1|TRBJ1-4
ATSDAGGAKLF
>TRBV7-8|TRBJ2-7
ASSLYAAGASYEQY
>TRBV7-9|TRBJ2-2
ASSLVGGLTPELF
>TRBV7-6|TRBJ1-4
ASSLGSQGSREKLF
>TRBV3-1/TRBV3-2|TRBJ1-3
ASSNRGNTIY
>TRBV19|TRBJ2-7
ASSGRLSSYEQY
>TRBV7-8|TRBJ2-7
ASSLAQGIEQY
>TRBV5-1|TRBJ1-4
ASTLGTGGEKLF